These 2 T cell receptor beta chains were all obtained from the same sample, sequenced in a study of blood T cell repertoires in COVID-19. The repertoire was sequenced with immunoSEQ multiplex PCR; TCRdb's copy has only in-frame clones and lacks some. The sample yields 85,000 to 120,000 clones, almost 85% seen once. Sequenced material: peripheral blood. These receptors came from a man in his forties with active or convalescent COVID-19.

J is TRBJ1-4 and V is TRBV6-5; D not resolved. V was pared by 6 bases and J by 5 bases, with 10 bases between. CDR1 is MNHEY, CDR2 SVGAGI, per germline. The CDR3 is 13 amino acids. CDR3 sequence (DNA): TGTGCCAGCAGGAACCCCGAGAATGAAAAACTGTTTTTT. Translating gives CASRNPENEKLFF.

The J gene is TRBJ1-6, the V gene TRBV24-1; the D is unclear. CDR3 size: 10 residues. Germline V lookup: CDR1 KGHDR, CDR2 SFDVKD. V dropped 9 bases and J dropped 13 bases, with 9 bases sitting between them. CDR3 nucleotide sequence: TGTGCCACCCCCGAGGGTCCCCTCCACTTT. It specifies CATPEGPLHF.